This TCR beta chain originates from a study of cytomegalovirus exposure and HLA in healthy donors. Study-level results: One variant, a missense change in DCLRE1C, was linked in a later analysis to TCR beta V- and J-gene trimming. With DRB1 most and HLA-C fewest, TCR association rates differed between HLA loci in a later analysis.

The CDR3 spans 14 residues. Germline loops: CDR1 MNHEY, CDR2 SMNVEV (reference sequence). Trimming removed 3 bases at V and 8 bases at J, with 14 bases between. Note on this clone: Antigen specificity is unknown.

In the PCR, 60 Vbeta and 13 Jbeta primers were used. Sequencing was performed with immunoSEQ multiplex PCR; in TCRdb, only in-frame clones are kept and a portion is missing. The sample yields about 120,000 clones, roughly 80% seen once. The gene calls are TRBV27 and TRBJ2-1, with D tentatively TRBD1 (5 bases). The receptor was isolated from a female donor in good health and CMV-seronegative. The sequencing sample was made of PBMCs. The CDR3 DNA reads as TGTGCCAGCAGTTTTCAGGGTGGGATGGATGAGCAGTTCTTC. Translated, it gives CASSFQGGMDEQFF.